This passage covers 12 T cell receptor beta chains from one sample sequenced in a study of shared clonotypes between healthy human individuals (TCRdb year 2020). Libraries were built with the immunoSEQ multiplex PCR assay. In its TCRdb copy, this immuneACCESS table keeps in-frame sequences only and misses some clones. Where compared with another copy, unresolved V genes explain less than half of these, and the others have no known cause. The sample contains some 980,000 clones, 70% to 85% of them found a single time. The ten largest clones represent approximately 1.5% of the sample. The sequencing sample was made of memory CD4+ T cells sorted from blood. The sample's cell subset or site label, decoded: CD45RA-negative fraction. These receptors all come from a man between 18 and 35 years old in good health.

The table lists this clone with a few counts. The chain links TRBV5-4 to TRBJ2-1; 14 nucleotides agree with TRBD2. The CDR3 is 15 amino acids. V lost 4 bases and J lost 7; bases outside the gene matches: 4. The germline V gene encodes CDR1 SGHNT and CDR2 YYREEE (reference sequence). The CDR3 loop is CASSPGTSGGNEQFF. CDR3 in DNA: TGTGCCAGCAGCCCCGGGACTAGCGGGGGTAATGAGCAGTTCTTC.

The CDR3 sequence is CAIRQPEPGRVKNTEAFF. The CDR3 DNA reads TGTGCCATCAGGCAACCCGAGCCGGGCAGGGTTAAGAACACTGAAGCTTTCTTT. The chain has TRBV10-3 and TRBJ1-1, with D possibly being TRBD1 (5 bases). Trimming removed 6 bases at V and 1 base at J, with 24 bases between. This CDR3 spans 18 amino acids. Germline V gene lookup returns CDR1 ENHRY and CDR2 SYGVKD.

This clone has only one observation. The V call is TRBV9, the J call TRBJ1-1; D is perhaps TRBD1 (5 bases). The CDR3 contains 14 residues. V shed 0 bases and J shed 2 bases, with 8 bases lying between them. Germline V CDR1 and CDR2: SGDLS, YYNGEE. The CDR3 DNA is TGTGCCAGCAGCGTAGAGGGGCGTAACACTGAAGCTTTCTTT. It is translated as CASSVEGRNTEAFF.

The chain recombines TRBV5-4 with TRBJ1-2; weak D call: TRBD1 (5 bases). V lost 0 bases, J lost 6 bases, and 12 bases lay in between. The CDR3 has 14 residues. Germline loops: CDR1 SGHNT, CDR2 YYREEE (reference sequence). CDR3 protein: CASSLDQGVDGYTF. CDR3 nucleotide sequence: TGTGCCAGCAGCTTGGACCAGGGTGTGGATGGCTACACCTTC.

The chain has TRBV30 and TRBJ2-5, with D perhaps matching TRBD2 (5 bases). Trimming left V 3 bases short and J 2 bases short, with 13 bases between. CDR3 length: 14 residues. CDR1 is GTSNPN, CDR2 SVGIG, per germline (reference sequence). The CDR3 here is CAWRAPGSQETQYF. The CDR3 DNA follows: TGTGCCTGGAGAGCACCGGGATCTCAAGAGACCCAGTACTTC.

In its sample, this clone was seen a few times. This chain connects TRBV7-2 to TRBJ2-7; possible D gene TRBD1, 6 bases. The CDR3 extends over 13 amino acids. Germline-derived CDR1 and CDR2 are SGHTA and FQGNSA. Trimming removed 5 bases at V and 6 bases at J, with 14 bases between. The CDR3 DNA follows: TGTGCCAGCAGCCAGAGACCCAGGGGCGAGCAGTACTTC. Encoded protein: CASSQRPRGEQYF. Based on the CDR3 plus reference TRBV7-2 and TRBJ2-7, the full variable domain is GAGVSQSPSNKVTEKGKDVELRCDPISGHTALYWYRQSLGQGLEFLIYFQGNSAPDKSGLPSDRFSAERTGGSVSTLTIQRTQQEDSAVYLCASSQRPRGEQYFGPGTRLTVT.

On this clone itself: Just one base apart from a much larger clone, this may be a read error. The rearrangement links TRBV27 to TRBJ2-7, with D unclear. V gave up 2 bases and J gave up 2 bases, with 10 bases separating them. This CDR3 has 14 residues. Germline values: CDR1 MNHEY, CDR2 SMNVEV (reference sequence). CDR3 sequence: CASSLTIGTYEQYF. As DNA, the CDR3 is TGTGCCAGCAGTTTAACTATCGGAACCTACGAGCAGTACTTC.

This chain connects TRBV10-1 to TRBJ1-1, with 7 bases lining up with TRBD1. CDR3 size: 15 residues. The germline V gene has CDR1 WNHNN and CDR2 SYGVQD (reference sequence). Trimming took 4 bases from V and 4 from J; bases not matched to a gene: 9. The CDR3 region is CASSGSRAGGTEAFF. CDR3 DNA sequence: TGCGCCAGCAGTGGGTCTAGAGCAGGGGGCACTGAAGCTTTCTTT.

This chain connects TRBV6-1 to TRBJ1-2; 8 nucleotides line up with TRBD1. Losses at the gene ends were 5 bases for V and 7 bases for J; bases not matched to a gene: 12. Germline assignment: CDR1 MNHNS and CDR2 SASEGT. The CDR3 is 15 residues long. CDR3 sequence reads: CASSLRLQGTGGYTF. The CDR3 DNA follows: TGTGCCAGCAGTTTACGACTACAGGGGACAGGTGGCTACACCTTC.

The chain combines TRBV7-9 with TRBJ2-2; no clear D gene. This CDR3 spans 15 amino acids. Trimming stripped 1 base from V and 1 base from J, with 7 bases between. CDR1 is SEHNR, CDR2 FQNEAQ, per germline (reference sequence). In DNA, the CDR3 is TGTGCCAGCAGCTTAGATCGGTTGAACACCGGGGAGCTGTTTTTT. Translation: CASSLDRLNTGELFF.

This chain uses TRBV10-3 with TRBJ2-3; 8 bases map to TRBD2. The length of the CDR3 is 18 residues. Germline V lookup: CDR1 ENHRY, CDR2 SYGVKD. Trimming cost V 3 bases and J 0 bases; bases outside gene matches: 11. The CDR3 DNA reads TGTGCCATCAGTGACGGGAGCGGGGGCCTTACTAGCACAGATACGCAGTATTTT. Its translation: CAISDGSGGLTSTDTQYF.

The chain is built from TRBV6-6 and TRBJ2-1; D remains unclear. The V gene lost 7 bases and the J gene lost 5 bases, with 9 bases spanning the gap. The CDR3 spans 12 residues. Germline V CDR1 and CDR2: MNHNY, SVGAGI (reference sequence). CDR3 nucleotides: TGTGCCAGCACGGCTAGAAACAATGAGCAGTTCTTC. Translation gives CASTARNNEQFF.